Listed here are 31 T cell receptor beta chains from one sample, sequenced in a study of cytomegalovirus exposure and HLA in healthy donors. PCR used 60 Vbeta primers and 13 Jbeta primers. Clones were sequenced by immunoSEQ multiplex PCR, and TCRdb holds only the in-frame ones, with some missing. Its clone listing holds some 160,000 clones. Source material: PBMCs. The receptors were sampled from a man aged 30-40 years in good health and CMV-seronegative.

The chain uses TRBV30 and TRBJ1-6; a possible D gene is TRBD1 (5 bases). This CDR3 contains 17 residues. V dropped 6 bases and J dropped 0 bases, with 18 bases sitting between them. From germline, CDR1 is GTSNPN and CDR2 SVGIG (reference sequence). CDR3 amino acids: CACPSDGGYSYNSPLHF. CDR3 DNA sequence: TGTGCCTGCCCTAGTGACGGGGGTTACTCCTATAATTCACCCCTCCACTTT.

The chain joins TRBV5-6 to TRBJ2-7, with 7 bases fitting TRBD2. CDR3 length: 14 residues. Germline CDR1 and CDR2: SGHDT and YYEEEE. With V trimmed by 3 bases and J by 3 bases, 6 bases remained unmatched. CDR3 DNA: TGTGCCAGCAGCTGGGGAGCGGGAAGCTACGAGCAGTACTTC. This codes for CASSWGAGSYEQYF.

The rearrangement uses TRBV25-1 and TRBJ1-1; 10 nucleotides align to TRBD1. The V and J ends lost 1 base and 0 bases, in that order; junction bases with no gene match: 8. The CDR3 has 18 amino acids. CDR1 and CDR2 (germline): MGHDK, SYGVNS. CDR3 residues: CASSELSGTGELNTEAFF. DNA of the CDR3: TGTGCCAGCAGTGAATTAAGTGGGACAGGGGAGTTGAACACTGAAGCTTTCTTT.

The V gene is TRBV15, the J gene TRBJ1-5, with 10 bases aligning to TRBD1. CDR3 length: 16 residues. V lost 2 bases and J lost 5; bases outside the gene matches: 6. Germline values: CDR1 LNHNV, CDR2 YYDKDF (reference sequence). CDR3 DNA: TGTGCCACCAGCAGACCCGGGACAGGGGACTATCAGCCCCAGCATTTT. Its translation is CATSRPGTGDYQPQHF.

This chain links TRBV18 with TRBJ2-2, with 8 nucleotides matching TRBD1. With V trimmed by 3 bases and J by 0 bases, 6 bases remained unmatched. Germline assignment: CDR1 KGHSH and CDR2 LQKENI. The CDR3 contains 17 residues. The DNA for the CDR3 is TGTGCCAGCTCACCCGCTGGACAGGGAACGAACACCGGGGAGCTGTTTTTT. This translates into CASSPAGQGTNTGELFF.

This rearrangement joins TRBV11-1 to TRBJ2-5, with 7 nucleotides matching TRBD1. Germline V gene sequence: CDR1 SGHAT, CDR2 FQDESV (reference sequence). J was trimmed by 7 bases and V by 6 bases; bases with no gene match: 8. The CDR3 has 13 residues. CDR3 region: CASRGTARRTQYF. In DNA form, the CDR3 reads TGTGCCAGCAGGGGGACAGCCCGAAGGACCCAGTACTTC.

Details on this clone: An end of the junction differs from the germline gene, which may be a read error. The chain is built from TRBV5-1 and TRBJ2-5; D gene uncertain. The CDR3 loop spans 14 amino acids. CDR1 and CDR2 from the germline V gene are SGHRS and YFSETQ. CDR3 amino acids: CVSSLSLLKETQYF. The CDR3 DNA sequence: TGCGTCAGCAGCTTGAGTCTCCTAAAAGAGACCCAGTACTTC.

The chain joins TRBV18 to TRBJ2-7; D is undetermined. The V end lost 2 bases, the J end lost 3 bases, and 11 bases lay between the germline ends. CDR3 length: 14 residues. Germline V gene data show CDR1 as KGHSH and CDR2 as LQKENI. In DNA, the CDR3 is TGTGCCAGCTCACCAAACCCCGCGGACTACGAGCAGTACTTC. It is translated as CASSPNPADYEQYF.

As DNA, the CDR3 is TGCGCCAGCAGCCGGGGGTACCGCGGCGAGCAGTACTTC. Its protein product is CASSRGYRGEQYF. This rearrangement joins TRBV10-2 to TRBJ2-7; TRBD2 might be the D (6 bases). Germline V gives CDR1 WSHSY, CDR2 SAAADI. V lost 6 bases and J lost 6, with 15 bases in between. CDR3 length equals 13 residues.

The chain uses TRBV19 and TRBJ2-2; tentative D call: TRBD1 (6 bases). V dropped 7 bases and J dropped 0 bases, with 12 bases sitting between them. This CDR3 has 15 residues. Germline V gene sequence: CDR1 LNHDA, CDR2 SQIVND (reference sequence). CDR3 bases: TGTGCCAGTACCATGGGACACGCGAACACCGGGGAGCTGTTTTTT. It translates to CASTMGHANTGELFF.

The chain recombines TRBV11-2 with TRBJ2-7; 7 bases align to TRBD1. CDR3 length equals 13 residues. Per the germline V gene, CDR1 is SGHAT and CDR2 is FQNNGV. V dropped 5 bases and J dropped 4; count of bases not matched to a gene: 5. CDR3 coding DNA: TGTGCCAGCAGCGCAACAGGGGTATACGAGCAGTACTTC. This encodes CASSATGVYEQYF.

V is TRBV5-1 and J is TRBJ1-4; D ambiguous. Germline V lookup: CDR1 SGHRS, CDR2 YFSETQ. The CDR3 loop spans 12 amino acids. Trimming cost V 2 bases and J 8 bases, with 7 bases left between them. In DNA, the CDR3 is TGCGCCAGCAGCTTCATGAGAGAAAAACTGTTTTTT. Its translation is CASSFMREKLFF.

Here the CDR3 reads CASSSPIETSGYNEQFF. DNA for the CDR3: TGTGCCAGCAGCTCTCCGATAGAGACTAGCGGATACAATGAGCAGTTCTTC. This sequence joins TRBV13 and TRBJ2-1, with 9 bases identical to TRBD2. This CDR3 is 17 amino acids long. V was pared by 4 bases and J by 4 bases, with 11 bases of the junction left unmatched. CDR1 and CDR2 from the germline V gene are PRHDT and FYEKMQ (reference sequence).

This chain's CDR3 is CASSLRRNTDTQYF. In nucleotides, the CDR3 is TGTGCCAGCAGCTTGCGGCGGAACACAGATACGCAGTATTTT. The genes are TRBV5-6 and TRBJ2-3; D not resolved. This CDR3 is 14 amino acids long. Germline CDR1 is SGHDT and CDR2 is YYEEEE. Trimming pared 1 base from V and 2 bases from J, leaving 8 bases between.

This chain links TRBV7-3 with TRBJ1-1; the D gene is possibly TRBD1 (5 bases). This CDR3 comprises 12 residues. Germline V gene data show CDR1 as SGHTA and CDR2 as FQGTGA. V dropped 4 bases and J dropped 5 bases, with 8 bases sitting between them. The CDR3 sequence is CASSSGMTEAFF. DNA of the CDR3: TGTGCCAGCAGCTCAGGGATGACTGAAGCTTTCTTT.

This chain joins TRBV7-2 and TRBJ2-5; 10 bases agree with TRBD1. V trimming: 5 bases; J trimming: 5 bases; junction bases outside the gene matches: 5. The germline V gene has CDR1 SGHTA and CDR2 FQGNSA. The CDR3 is 14 amino acids. CDR3 DNA: TGTGCCAGCAGCCAGGACAGGGGGGAGGAGACCCAGTACTTC. Translated: CASSQDRGEETQYF.

The rearrangement links TRBV6-1 to TRBJ2-7; TRBD2 agrees at 9 bases. Germline V lookup: CDR1 MNHNS, CDR2 SASEGT. The V segment lost 4 bases and the J segment 1 base; nucleotides outside the gene matches: 17. This CDR3 is built from 19 residues. The CDR3 DNA follows: TGTGCCAGCAGTGGGGATTCTAGCGGGATTCGAAAGTCGTCCTACGAGCAGTACTTC. Protein sequence: CASSGDSSGIRKSSYEQYF.

As for this clone: At the DNA level, this CDR3 is encoded by other sequences in the same sample as well. The rearrangement links TRBV6-5 to TRBJ1-2; 9 bases map to TRBD1. Germline CDR1 and CDR2: MNHEY and SVGAGI. CDR3 size: 12 residues. The trim removed 6 bases at V and 11 bases at J, leaving 7 bases unmatched. The CDR3 nucleotides are TGTGCCAGCAGCCCGGGACAGGGATTTTACACCTTC. Protein sequence: CASSPGQGFYTF.

J is TRBJ2-2 and V is TRBV5-6; a weak D match, TRBD2 (5 bases). CDR3 length equals 18 residues. Germline CDR1 is SGHDT and CDR2 is YYEEEE. Trimming removed 2 bases at V and 3 bases at J, with 20 bases between. CDR3 bases: TGTGCCAGCAGCTTTATACTCGAACAGATGGAGGACACCGGGGAGCTGTTTTTT. Translated, it gives CASSFILEQMEDTGELFF.

V and J are TRBV5-1 and TRBJ2-5; D is undetermined. Germline values: CDR1 SGHRS, CDR2 YFSETQ. The CDR3 extends over 13 amino acids. Trimming took 2 bases from V and 2 from J, leaving 7 bases between them. CDR3 sequence (DNA): TGCGCCAGCAGCTTACCAGGACAAGAGACCCAGTACTTC. It encodes CASSLPGQETQYF.

The rearrangement links TRBV7-6 to TRBJ2-1; no clear D. Trimming took 5 bases from V and 8 from J, leaving 13 bases between them. The germline V gene has CDR1 SGHVS and CDR2 FNYEAQ. The CDR3 is 13 residues long. CDR3 DNA sequence: TGTGCCAGCAGCCCCGCGGCCGGCTATGAGCAGTTCTTC. Its protein is CASSPAAGYEQFF. The full variable domain, rest sourced from reference TRBV7-6 and TRBJ2-1, is GAGVSQSPRYKVTKRGQDVALRCDPISGHVSLYWYRQALGQGPEFLTYFNYEAQQDKSGLPNDRFSAERPEGSISTLTIQRTEQRDSAMYRCASSPAAGYEQFFGPGTRLTVL.

The chain has TRBV10-3 and TRBJ2-1; D possibly corresponds to TRBD2 (6 bases). This CDR3 has 11 amino acids. CDR1 is ENHRY, CDR2 SYGVKD, per germline. Trimming pared 10 bases from V and 6 bases from J, leaving 10 bases between. CDR3 in amino acids: CATGTLNEQFF. CDR3 nucleotides: TGTGCCACCGGGACTCTCAATGAGCAGTTCTTC.

The genes are TRBV5-1 and TRBJ1-2, with TRBD1 matching 11 bases. J was trimmed by 4 bases and V by 3 bases; bases with no gene match: 2. The CDR3 has 14 residues. Per the germline V gene, CDR1 is SGHRS and CDR2 is YFSETQ. The chain's CDR3 is CASSSGQGAYGYTF. The CDR3, as DNA: TGCGCCAGCAGCTCCGGACAGGGGGCCTATGGCTACACCTTC. Looking up the rest from reference TRBV5-1 and TRBJ1-2 gives the full variable domain: KAGVTQTPRYLIKTRGQQVTLSCSPISGHRSVSWYQQTPGQGLQFLFEYFSETQRNKGNFPGRFSGRQFSNSRSEMNVSTLELGDSALYLCASSSGQGAYGYTFGSGTRLTVV.

The chain combines TRBV28 with TRBJ1-2, with 9 bases lining up with TRBD1. Germline-derived CDR1 and CDR2 are MDHEN and SYDVKM. CDR3 length: 15 residues. V was pared by 2 bases and J by 4 bases, with 5 bases of the junction left unmatched. The CDR3 DNA reads as TGTGCCAGCAGTTTAGTGGGACAGGGAAGCTATGGCTACACCTTC. Residues: CASSLVGQGSYGYTF.

This sequence joins TRBV11-2 and TRBJ2-2, with 8 bases identical to TRBD1. Germline-derived CDR1 and CDR2 are SGHAT and FQNNGV. The CDR3 is 14 residues long. V shed 5 bases and J 7 bases; nucleotides not matched to a gene: 6. This chain's CDR3 is CASSLDRVVGELFF. DNA of the CDR3: TGTGCCAGCAGCCTGGACAGGGTAGTCGGGGAGCTGTTTTTT.

Comments on this clone: Additional DNA sequences in this sample encode the identical CDR3. The chain employs TRBV15 and TRBJ2-3; the D gene is possibly TRBD2 (5 bases). V lost 3 bases, J lost 1 base, and 5 bases lay in between. CDR1 and CDR2 from the germline V gene are LNHNV and YYDKDF (reference sequence). The CDR3 spans 13 residues. CDR3 sequence: CATSSGGTDTQYF. The CDR3 DNA follows: TGTGCCACCAGCAGCGGGGGCACAGATACGCAGTATTTT.

This rearrangement joins TRBV7-9 to TRBJ2-7; D possibly corresponds to TRBD2 (6 bases). Deletions cut 2 bases from V and 1 base from J, with 12 bases between. This CDR3 contains 15 residues. Germline CDR1 and CDR2: SEHNR and FQNEAQ (reference sequence). Here the CDR3 reads CASSLLSSESYEQYF. The CDR3 coding sequence is TGTGCCAGCAGCTTACTATCTAGCGAGTCCTACGAGCAGTACTTC.

The chain couples TRBV5-1 to TRBJ1-2; 9 positions agree with TRBD1. After removal of 2 bases from V and 8 bases from J, the junction contained 7 bases not matched to a gene. The germline V gene has CDR1 SGHRS and CDR2 YFSETQ. The CDR3 length is 14 residues. CDR3 sequence: CASSLGQGSLGYTF. CDR3 in DNA: TGCGCCAGCAGCTTAGGACAGGGGAGTCTGGGCTACACCTTC.

This rearrangement joins TRBV29-1 to TRBJ1-1, with a weak D call TRBD1 (5 bases). Germline loops: CDR1 SQVTM, CDR2 ANQGSEA. The CDR3 runs 13 residues. Between the trimmed V and J ends, which lost 3 bases and 4 bases, there was a span of 12 bases. CDR3 nucleotide sequence: TGCAGCGTTGAGCCAGGGTTCCCCACTGAAGCTTTCTTT. Translated, it gives CSVEPGFPTEAFF.

The V gene is TRBV7-9, the J gene TRBJ2-1, with 8 bases matching TRBD1. Germline CDR1 SEHNR, CDR2 FQNEAQ (reference sequence). V lost 3 bases and J lost 8; bases outside the gene matches: 3. The CDR3 has 13 amino acids. CDR3 region: CASSLTGADEQFF. For the CDR3, the DNA is TGTGCCAGCAGCTTGACAGGGGCGGATGAGCAGTTCTTC.

This rearrangement joins TRBV7-8 to TRBJ1-1; D gene ambiguous. V was trimmed by 5 bases and J by 2 bases, leaving 6 bases between them. Germline V gene sequence: CDR1 SGHVS, CDR2 FQNEAQ. CDR3 size: 12 residues. The CDR3, as DNA: TGTGCCAGCAGCCCTACTAACACTGAAGCTTTCTTT. Translation: CASSPTNTEAFF. Using reference TRBV7-8 and TRBJ1-1 for the parts outside the CDR3, the full variable domain is GAGVSQSPRYKVAKRGQDVALRCDPISGHVSLFWYQQALGQGPEFLTYFQNEAQLDKSGLPSDRFFAERPEGSVSTLKIQRTQQEDSAVYLCASSPTNTEAFFGQGTRLTVV.